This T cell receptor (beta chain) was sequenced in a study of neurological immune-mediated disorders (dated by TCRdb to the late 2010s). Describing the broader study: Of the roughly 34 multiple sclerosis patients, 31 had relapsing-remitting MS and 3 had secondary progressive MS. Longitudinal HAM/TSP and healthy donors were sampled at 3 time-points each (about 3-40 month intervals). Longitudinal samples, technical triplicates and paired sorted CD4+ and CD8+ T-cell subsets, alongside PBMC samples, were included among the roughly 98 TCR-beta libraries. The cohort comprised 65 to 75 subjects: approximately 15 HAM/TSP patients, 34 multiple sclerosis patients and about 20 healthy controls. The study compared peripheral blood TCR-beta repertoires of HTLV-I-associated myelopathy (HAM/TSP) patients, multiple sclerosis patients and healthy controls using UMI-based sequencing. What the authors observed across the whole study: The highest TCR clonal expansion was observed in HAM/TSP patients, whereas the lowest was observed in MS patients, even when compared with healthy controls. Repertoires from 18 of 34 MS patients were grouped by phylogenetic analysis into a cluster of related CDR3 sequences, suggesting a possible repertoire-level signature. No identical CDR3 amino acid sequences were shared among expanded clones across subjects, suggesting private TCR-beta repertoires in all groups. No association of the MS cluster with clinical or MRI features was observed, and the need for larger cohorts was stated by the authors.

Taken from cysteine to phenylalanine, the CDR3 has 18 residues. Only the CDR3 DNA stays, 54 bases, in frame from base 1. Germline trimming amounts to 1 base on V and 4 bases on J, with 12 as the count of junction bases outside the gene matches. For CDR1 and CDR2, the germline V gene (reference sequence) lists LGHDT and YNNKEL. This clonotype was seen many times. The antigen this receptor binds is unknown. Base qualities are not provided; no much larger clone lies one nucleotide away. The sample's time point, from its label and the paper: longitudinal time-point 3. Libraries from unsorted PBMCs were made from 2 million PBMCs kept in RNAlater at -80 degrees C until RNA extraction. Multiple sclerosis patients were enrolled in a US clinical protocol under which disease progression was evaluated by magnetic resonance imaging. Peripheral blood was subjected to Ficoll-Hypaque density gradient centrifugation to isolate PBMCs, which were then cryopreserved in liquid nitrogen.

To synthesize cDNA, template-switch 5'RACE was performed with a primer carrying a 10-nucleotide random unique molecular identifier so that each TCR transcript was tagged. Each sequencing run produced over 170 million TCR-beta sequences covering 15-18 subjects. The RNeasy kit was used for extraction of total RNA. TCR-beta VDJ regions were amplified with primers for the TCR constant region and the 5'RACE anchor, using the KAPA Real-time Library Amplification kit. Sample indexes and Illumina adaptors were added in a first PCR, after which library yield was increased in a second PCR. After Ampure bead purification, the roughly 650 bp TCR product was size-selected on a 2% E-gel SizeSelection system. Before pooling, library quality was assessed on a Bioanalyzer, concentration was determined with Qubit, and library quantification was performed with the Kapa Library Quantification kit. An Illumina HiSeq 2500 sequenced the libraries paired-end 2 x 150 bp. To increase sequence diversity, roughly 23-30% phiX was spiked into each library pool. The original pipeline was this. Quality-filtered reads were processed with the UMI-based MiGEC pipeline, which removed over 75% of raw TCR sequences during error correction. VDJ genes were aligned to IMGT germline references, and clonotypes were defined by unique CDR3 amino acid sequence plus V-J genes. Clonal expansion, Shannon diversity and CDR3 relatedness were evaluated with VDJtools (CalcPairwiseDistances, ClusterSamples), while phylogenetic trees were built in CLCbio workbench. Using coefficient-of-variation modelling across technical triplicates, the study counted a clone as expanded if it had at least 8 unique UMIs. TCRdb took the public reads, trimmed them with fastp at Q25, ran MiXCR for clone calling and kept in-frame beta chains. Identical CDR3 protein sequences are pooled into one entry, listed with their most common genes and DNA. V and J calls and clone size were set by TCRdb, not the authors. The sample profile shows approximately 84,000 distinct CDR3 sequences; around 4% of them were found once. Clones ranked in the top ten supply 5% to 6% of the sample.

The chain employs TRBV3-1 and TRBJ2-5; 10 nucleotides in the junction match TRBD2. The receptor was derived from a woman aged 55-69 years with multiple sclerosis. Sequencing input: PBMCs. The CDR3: CASSQGSFSAGGPETQYF. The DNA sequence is TGTGCCAGCAGCCAAGGAAGTTTCTCAGCGGGGGGGCCAGAGACCCAGTACTTC.